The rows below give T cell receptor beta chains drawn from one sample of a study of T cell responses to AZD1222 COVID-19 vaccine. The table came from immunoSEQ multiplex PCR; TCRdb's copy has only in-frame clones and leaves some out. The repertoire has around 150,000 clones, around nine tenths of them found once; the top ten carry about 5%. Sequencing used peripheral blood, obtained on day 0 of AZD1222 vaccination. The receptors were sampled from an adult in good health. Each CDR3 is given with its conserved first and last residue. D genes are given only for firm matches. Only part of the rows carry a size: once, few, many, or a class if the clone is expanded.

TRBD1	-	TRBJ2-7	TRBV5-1	CASSLGQGGPYEQYF	TGCGCCAGCAGCTTGGGACAGGGCGGGCCCTACGAGCAGTACTTC
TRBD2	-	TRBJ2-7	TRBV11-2	CASSPAGGIGNEQYF	TGTGCCAGCAGCCCCGCGGGGGGTATAGGCAACGAGCAGTACTTC
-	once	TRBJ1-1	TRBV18	CASSPTTGNTEAFF	TGTGCCAGCTCACCGACGACAGGGAACACTGAAGCTTTCTTT
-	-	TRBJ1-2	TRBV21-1	CASIDRGGNYGYTF	TGTGCCAGCATCGACAGGGGAGGAAACTATGGCTACACCTTC
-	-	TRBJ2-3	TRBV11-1	CASSLQPLSTDTQYF	TGTGCCAGCAGCTTACAACCACTTAGCACAGATACGCAGTATTTT
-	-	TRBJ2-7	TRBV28	CASSPPPGETYEQYF	TGTGCCAGCAGTCCCCCCCCCGGGGAAACCTACGAGCAGTACTTC
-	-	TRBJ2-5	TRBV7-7	CASSLGQGETQYF	TGTGCTAGCAGCCTGGGACAAGGAGAGACCCAGTACTTC
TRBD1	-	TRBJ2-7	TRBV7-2	CASSLAGTESYEQYF	TGTGCCAGCAGCTTAGCCGGGACAGAGAGCTACGAGCAGTACTTC
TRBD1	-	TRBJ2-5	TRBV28	CASTYLGTDQETQYF	TGTGCCAGCACCTATCTCGGGACAGACCAAGAGACCCAGTACTTC
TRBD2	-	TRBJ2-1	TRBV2	CASRRLAGARDEQFF	TGTGCCAGCAGAAGACTAGCGGGAGCGCGGGATGAGCAGTTCTTC
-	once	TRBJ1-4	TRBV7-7	CASSPGPRVEKLFF	TGTGCTAGCAGCCCCGGGCCAAGGGTTGAAAAACTGTTTTTT
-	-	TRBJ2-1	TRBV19	CASSIEGGYNEQFF	TGTGCCAGTAGTATAGAGGGAGGCTACAATGAGCAGTTCTTC
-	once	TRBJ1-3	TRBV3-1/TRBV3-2	CASSQDLRNTIYF	TGTGCCAGCAGCCAAGATCTGAGAAACACCATATATTTT
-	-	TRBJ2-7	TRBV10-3	CAISEVRSYEQYF	TGTGCCATCAGTGAAGTAAGGTCCTACGAGCAGTACTTC
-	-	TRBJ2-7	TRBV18	CASSPPGYSASYEQYF	TGTGCCAGCTCACCACCGGGGTACAGTGCCAGCTACGAGCAGTACTTC
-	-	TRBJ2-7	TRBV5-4	CASSGGRGTSEQYF	TGTGCCAGCAGCGGGGGTCGAGGTACCTCCGAGCAGTACTTC
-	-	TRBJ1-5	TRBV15	CATSRVDSQNQPQHF	TGTGCCACCAGCAGAGTGGACAGTCAAAATCAGCCCCAGCATTTT
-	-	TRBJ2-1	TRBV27	CASSPERGSTYNEQFF	TGTGCCAGCAGTCCCGAAAGGGGGAGTACTTACAATGAGCAGTTCTTC
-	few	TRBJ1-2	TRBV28	CASSLVEWPGYTF	TGTGCCAGCAGTTTAGTGGAGTGGCCTGGCTACACCTTC
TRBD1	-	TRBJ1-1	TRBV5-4	CASSSTGGTEAFF	TGTGCCAGCAGCTCAACAGGGGGCACTGAAGCTTTCTTT
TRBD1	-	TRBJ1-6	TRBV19	CASRTGGTGHSPLHF	TGTGCCAGTAGGACCGGTGGGACAGGGCACTCACCCCTCCACTTT
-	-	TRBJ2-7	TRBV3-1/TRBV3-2	CASSQGQPSSYEQYF	TGTGCCAGCAGCCAAGGACAGCCCTCCTCCTACGAGCAGTACTTC
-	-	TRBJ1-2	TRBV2	CASTPNYGYTF	TGTGCCAGCACCCCTAACTATGGCTACACCTTC
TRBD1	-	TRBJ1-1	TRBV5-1	CATTNTTGGGTEAFF	TGCGCCACCACTAACACGACAGGGGGTGGCACTGAAGCTTTCTTT
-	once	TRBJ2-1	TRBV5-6	CASSLLGAGNEQFF	TGTGCCAGCAGCTTACTGGGGGCAGGCAATGAGCAGTTCTTC